This T cell receptor (beta chain) came from a study of response to subunit inactivated influenza vaccine. MiXCR, applied by TCRdb to the RT-PCR reads, yields one record per CDR3 protein. This table holds 150,000 to 200,000 distinct CDR3 sequences, approximately 12% found once. The V gene's germline CDR1 is SGHVS and CDR2 FNYEAQ. The ends lost 4 bases at V and 1 base at J; junction bases unmatched: 7. This CDR3 contains 15 residues. This sample also appeared in a second study, on T cells expressing NK-cell markers. That source notes: Template switching by 5'RACE with UMIs generated the TCR beta cDNA. A range of 1.0-7.0% of CD8+ T cells consisted of dominant NKG2C+ clonotypes in 5 or 6 donors.

The receptor was isolated from a man aged 45-65 years who received an inactivated influenza vaccine. The chain employs TRBV7-6 and TRBJ2-7, with 7 nucleotides matching TRBD1. Sequencing used CD8+ T cells sorted from PBMCs, obtained 12 days after vaccination. DNA of the CDR3: TGTGCCAGCAGCTCACCAGGGGGTGTATCCTACGAGCAGTACTTC. Translation gives CASSSPGGVSYEQYF.